The 22 T cell receptor beta chains below all came from one sample that was sequenced in a study of tumor-infiltrating lymphocytes in primary liver carcinoma. Joint extraction of RNA and DNA used roughly 18-34 mg of bulk tissue that was unsorted. Using a constant-region primer together with ProtoScript II reverse transcriptase, TCR beta cDNA was made from around 500 ng of total RNA. Nested multiplex PCR, run for three rounds with slightly modified ARM-PCR, yielded TCR beta libraries. The first two PCR rounds, roughly 11 cycles each, used TRBV1-TRBV30 forward primers and a C-beta reverse primer. One entry per CDR3 protein results from TCRdb running MiXCR on the multiplex PCR reads. This sample has more than 100,000 distinct CDR3 sequences, with approximately 71% found just once. Sequenced: tumor-adjacent normal liver tissue. The receptors were sampled from a woman between 55 and 75 years old with primary liver carcinoma and hepatitis B virus infection.

Notes on this clonotype: The conserved closing phenylalanine or tryptophan is absent in this CDR3, likely reflecting a read error. The chain combines TRBV11-2 with TRBJ2-5, with D perhaps matching TRBD1 (6 bases). Per the germline V gene, CDR1 is SGHAT and CDR2 is FQNNGV. This CDR3 contains 15 residues. CDR3 coding DNA: TGTGTCAGCACCTTAGATCAGGGGAAACAAGAGACCCAGTACCTC. This translates into CVSTLDQGKQETQYL.

Comments on this clonotype: A much larger clone lies one base from this, so it may be a read error. This chain connects TRBV29-1 to TRBJ2-5; TRBD2 might be the D (6 bases). The germline V gene has CDR1 SQVTM and CDR2 ANQGSEA. The CDR3 runs 12 residues. The CDR3 reads CSWGQGGETRYF. DNA of the CDR3: TGCAGCTGGGGTCAGGGAGGAGAGACCCGGTACTTC.

The gene calls are TRBV20-1 and TRBJ1-1; D uncertain. The CDR3 loop spans 15 amino acids. Germline CDR1 is DFQATT and CDR2 is SNEGSKA (reference sequence). With 0 bases removed from V and 0 bases from J, the gap between germline ends came to 11 bases. CDR3 DNA sequence: TGCAGTGCTAGAGATTTCGGTTTGATGAACACTGAAGCTTTCTTT. Protein: CSARDFGLMNTEAFF.

This clonotype was seen just once. The junction departs from the called germline gene at one end, perhaps through a read error. V is TRBV5-1 and J is TRBJ2-1; TRBD2 matches 8 bases. The germline CDR1 and CDR2 sequences are SGHRS and YFSETQ. The CDR3 contains 15 residues. CDR3 sequence (DNA): TGCGCCAGCAGCCCCGGGACTAGTGGGACCGGTGAGCAGTTATTC. Its protein product is CASSPGTSGTGEQLF.

To note about this clonotype: The junction departs from the called germline gene at one end, perhaps through a read error. The chain joins TRBV11-1 to TRBJ2-5; possible D gene TRBD2, 5 bases. The CDR3 is 16 amino acids. CDR1 SGHAT and CDR2 FQDESV come from the germline V gene (reference sequence). CDR3 bases: TGTGCCAGCAGCTTAAGATTGGACTCCTCACTAGAGGCCCAGTACTTC. Translated, it gives CASSLRLDSSLEAQYF.

To note about this clonotype: One junction end does not reproduce the germline sequence, and a read error may be involved. In DNA, the CDR3 is TGCAACGTTGACGGGGCAGGAAACTACGGCTACACCTTC. This encodes CNVDGAGNYGYTF. The chain carries TRBV29-1 and TRBJ1-2; the D gene is possibly TRBD1 (5 bases). CDR1 SQVTM and CDR2 ANQGSEA come from the germline V gene. CDR3 size: 13 residues.

This clonotype appeared many times. The chain joins TRBV29-1 to TRBJ1-1, with D unresolved. Germline V gene data show CDR1 as SQVTM and CDR2 as ANQGSEA. Trimming shortened V by 6 bases and J by 7 bases, and 18 bases separated the two germline ends. The CDR3 contains 13 residues. The CDR3 DNA follows: TGCAGCGTGGTCAGGCGTCAATCCTATGAAGCTTTCTTT. Translation gives CSVVRRQSYEAFF.

As concerns this clonotype: Given the absence of the conserved phenylalanine or tryptophan at the CDR3 end, a read error is likely. This chain uses TRBV6-2 or TRBV6-3 with TRBJ2-3, with unresolved D. CDR3 length: 12 residues. CDR1 and CDR2 from the germline V gene are MNHEY and SVGEGT. V lost 5 bases to trimming and J lost 5 bases, with 8 bases between them. The chain's CDR3 is CASSELLDTQYS. In DNA, the CDR3 is TGTGCCAGCAGTGAGTTACTAGATACGCAGTATTCT.

There are a few counts of this clonotype. The chain recombines TRBV19 with TRBJ1-1, with 8 bases aligning to TRBD1. The junction had 18 bases not matched to a gene; V was cut back by 5 bases and J by 10 bases. The CDR3 spans 16 residues. Germline V gene data show CDR1 as LNHDA and CDR2 as SQIVND (reference sequence). CDR3 DNA: TGTGCCAGTAGTTGGGGGACAGGCAACCCATTTGACGGAGCTTTCTTT. It is translated as CASSWGTGNPFDGAFF.

Concerning this clonotype: At one end, the junction sequence differs from germline, possibly due to a read error. The CDR3 spells CASSPLGSGSYNELFF. The CDR3 coding sequence is TGCGCCAGCAGCCCTCTCGGGAGTGGGTCCTACAATGAGCTGTTCTTC. The V call is TRBV11-2, the J call TRBJ2-1; D may be TRBD2 (6 bases). Per the germline V gene, CDR1 is SGHAT and CDR2 is FQNNGV. The CDR3 extends over 16 amino acids.

With respect to this clonotype: The junction and the germline gene differ at one end; a read error may be behind it. The chain uses TRBV6-1 and TRBJ2-5; 7 bases line up with TRBD1. Per germline, CDR1 MNHNS and CDR2 SASEGT. The CDR3 covers 16 residues. Written as DNA, the CDR3 is TGTGTCAGCAGTGTTCTACTGGGACAGAGTAAAGAGACCCAGTACTTC. Amino acid sequence: CVSSVLLGQSKETQYF.

In this sample, this clonotype turned up a few times. This may stem from a read error, because a much larger clone lies one nucleotide away. The chain carries TRBV29-1 and TRBJ2-3; D ambiguous. The V gene's germline CDR1 is SQVTM and CDR2 ANQGSEA. The ends were cut back, 8 bases at V and 0 bases at J, with 9 bases in the middle. This CDR3 contains 12 residues. CDR3 in amino acids: CSIEESTDTQYF. CDR3 in DNA: TGCAGCATAGAGGAGAGCACAGATACGCAGTATTTT.

In this sample, this clonotype turned up a few times. The chain employs TRBV4-2 and TRBJ2-7, with D possibly TRBD2 on 6 matching bases. From germline, CDR1 is LGHNA and CDR2 YNFKEQ. Between the trimmed V and J ends, which lost 3 bases and 0 bases, there was a span of 15 bases. CDR3 length: 16 residues. The CDR3 here is CASSQVPGLSSYEQYF. CDR3 DNA sequence: TGTGCCAGCAGCCAGGTCCCGGGACTCAGCTCCTACGAGCAGTACTTC.

V gene TRBV10-1 combines with J gene TRBJ2-7; 7 nucleotides line up with TRBD1. Germline values: CDR1 WNHNN, CDR2 SYGVQD (reference sequence). J gave up 4 bases and V 3 bases, and 9 bases lay outside the gene matches. The CDR3 spans 15 residues. CDR3 region: CASSDSRTGEYEQYF. The CDR3 DNA sequence: TGCGCCAGCAGTGACTCCCGGACAGGAGAATACGAGCAGTACTTC.

The sample holds a few counts of this clonotype. With a much larger clone just one base away, this may be a read error. This sequence joins TRBV7-9 and TRBJ2-2; TRBD1 agrees at 7 bases. The V gene's germline CDR1 is SEHNR and CDR2 FQNEAQ (reference sequence). The V gene end was trimmed by 11 bases and the J gene end by 4 bases; junction bases not matched to a gene: 7. The CDR3 runs 13 residues. This CDR3 is CAFEGAGTGELFF. The CDR3 nucleotides are TGTGCCTTCGAGGGGGCGGGCACCGGGGAGCTGTTTTTT.

In the case of this clonotype: This may be a read error: a much more frequent sequence differs by one nucleotide. V and J are TRBV24-1 and TRBJ2-3; D may be TRBD2 (5 bases). There are 15 residues in the CDR3. CDR1 is KGHDR and CDR2 is SFDVKD in the germline V gene. The CDR3: CATSDKRAGQDMQYF. CDR3 nucleotides: TGTGCCACCAGTGATAAGAGGGCGGGTCAAGATATGCAGTATTTT.

About this clonotype itself: Just one base apart from a much larger clone, this may be a read error. In DNA form, the CDR3 reads TGTGCCACCAGTGATAGTACAGGGCTTCAGCCCCAGCATTTT. As protein: CATSDSTGLQPQHF. The chain joins TRBV24-1 to TRBJ1-5; tentatively, D is TRBD1 (6 bases). The V end lost 3 bases, the J end lost 6 bases, and 11 bases lay between the germline ends. Germline assignment: CDR1 KGHDR and CDR2 SFDVKD. The CDR3 covers 14 residues.

The rearrangement uses TRBV6-2 or TRBV6-3 and TRBJ2-3; D is unclear. The CDR3 length is 15 residues. Germline V gives CDR1 MNHEY, CDR2 SVGEGT. V lost 1 base, J lost 6 bases, and 14 bases lay in between. The CDR3 region is CASSYLFARTDTQYF. The CDR3 DNA sequence: TGTGCCAGCAGTTACTTGTTCGCTCGAACTGATACGCAGTATTTT.

The rearrangement joins TRBV18 to TRBJ1-1; TRBD1 matches at 7 bases. The CDR3 contains 17 residues. Germline CDR1 is KGHSH and CDR2 is LQKENI. The V segment lost 4 bases and the J segment 4 bases; nucleotides outside the gene matches: 15. The CDR3 DNA reads as TGTGCCAGCTCACTACGGCCCGTCGACAGGGTGAGCACTGAAGCTTTCTTT. Residues: CASSLRPVDRVSTEAFF.

There are many counts of this clonotype. The V call is TRBV6-5, the J call TRBJ1-3; D not certain. The V end was cut by 6 bases, the J end by 0 bases, with 12 bases between. Per the germline V gene, CDR1 is MNHEY and CDR2 is SVGAGI. This CDR3 is 15 amino acids long. Here the CDR3 DNA reads TGTGCCAGCAGCCCCGGTCGCGTCTCTGGAAACACCATATATTTT. Protein product: CASSPGRVSGNTIYF.

This clonotype came up once. This chain connects TRBV11-2 to TRBJ2-5, with D possibly TRBD2 on 5 matching bases. This CDR3 contains 15 residues. The V gene's germline CDR1 is SGHAT and CDR2 FQNNGV. Deletions cut 6 bases from V and 12 bases from J, with 26 bases between. For the CDR3, the DNA is TGTGCCAGCAGTACCCTGGGATTCGCAGTAGAGACTAAGTACTTC. Protein product: CASSTLGFAVETKYF.

About this clonotype: The junction differs from germline at one of its ends, possibly a read error. The chain links TRBV6-5 to TRBJ2-1; maybe TRBD2 (5 bases). CDR1 and CDR2 from the germline V gene are MNHEY and SVGAGI. CDR3 length equals 14 residues. The CDR3 DNA sequence: TGTACCAGCAGCCTCACGGGGATATACAATGAGCAGTTCTTC. Translation: CTSSLTGIYNEQFF.